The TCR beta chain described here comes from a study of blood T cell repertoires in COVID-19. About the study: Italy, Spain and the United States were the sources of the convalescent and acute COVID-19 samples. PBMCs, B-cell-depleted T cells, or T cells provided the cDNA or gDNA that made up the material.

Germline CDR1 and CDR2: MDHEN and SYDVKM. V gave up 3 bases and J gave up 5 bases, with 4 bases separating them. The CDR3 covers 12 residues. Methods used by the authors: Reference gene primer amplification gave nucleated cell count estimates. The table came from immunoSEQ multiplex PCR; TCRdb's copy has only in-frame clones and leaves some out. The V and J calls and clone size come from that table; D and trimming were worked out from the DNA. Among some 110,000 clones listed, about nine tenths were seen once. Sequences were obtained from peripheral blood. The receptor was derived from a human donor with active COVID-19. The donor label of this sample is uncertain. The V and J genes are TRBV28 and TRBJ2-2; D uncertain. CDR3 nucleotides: TGTGCCAGCAGTTTGTTAACCGGGGAGCTGTTTTTT. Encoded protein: CASSLLTGELFF.